The rows below give T cell receptor beta chains drawn from one sample of a study of CD8+ T cells in alopecia areata. This table comes from immunoSEQ multiplex PCR, and its TCRdb copy is limited to in-frame clones, with some not included. The data hold about 120,000 clones, with around 56% observed a single time. The input for sequencing was CD4+ T cells sorted from blood, taken at week 4, from a patient treated with tofacitinib. The receptors originated from a human donor with alopecia areata. Both conserved end residues are part of each CDR3. Each record gives: J gene, V gene, CDR3 protein.

J: TRBJ1-2; V: TRBV7-9; CDR3: CASSATPGNYGYTF
J: TRBJ2-7; V: TRBV27; CDR3: CASSTHSYEQYF
J: TRBJ2-3; V: TRBV15; CDR3: CATSRGTVTDTQYF
J: TRBJ2-7; V: TRBV18; CDR3: CASSPGTVFYEQYF
J: TRBJ1-5; V: TRBV29-1; CDR3: CSVRGNSNQPQHF
J: TRBJ2-1; V: TRBV6-1; CDR3: CASSSGERNEQFF
J: TRBJ1-4; V: TRBV7-9; CDR3: CASSLPGGRANEKLFF
J: TRBJ1-1; V: TRBV29-1; CDR3: CSVGGRRNTEAFF
J: TRBJ2-1; V: TRBV29-1; CDR3: CSVGGLAASSYNEQFF
J: TRBJ1-4; V: TRBV5-1; CDR3: CASSSPGQGEEKLFF